This T cell receptor beta chain was recovered during a study of T cells in Graves' hyperthyroidism and ophthalmopathy. The source material, RNA transcripts, was used to amplify TCR beta CDR3 regions. The HTBI primer set was used in a first-round RT-PCR of the TCR CDR3. TCRdb passed the multiplex PCR reads through MiXCR, listing each CDR3 protein once. Here the sample spans over 550,000 distinct CDR3 sequences, around 17% being singletons. Concerning this clonotype: Being one base from a much bigger clone, this may be a read error.

CDR3 size: 17 residues. Germline V gives CDR1 LGHDT, CDR2 YNNKEL (reference sequence). Material for sequencing was blood. The clonotype was recovered from a woman aged 18-35 years with Graves' hyperthyroidism. The chain has TRBV3-1 and TRBJ1-4, with TRBD1 identical over 11 bases. The CDR3 loop reads CASGQWRTGGVGEKLFF. CDR3 coding DNA: TGTGCCAGCGGCCAATGGAGGACAGGGGGCGTTGGTGAAAAACTGTTTTTT.